The next 19 T cell receptor beta chains were all read from a single sample in a study of T-cell memory formation after mild COVID-19. TCRdb independently ran MiXCR on the 5' RACE reads; one entry per CDR3 protein. Among roughly 320,000 distinct CDR3 sequences listed, around 27% were seen once. The sample taken for sequencing was PBMCs or a T cell subset sorted from them (not recorded which). These receptors originate from an adult woman who had mild COVID-19 (a few samples of this study predate the infection). Cell type and time point are not known.

This chain uses TRBV20-1 with TRBJ2-3; D is unresolved. CDR1 and CDR2 from the germline V gene are DFQATT and SNEGSKA (reference sequence). This CDR3 spans 12 amino acids. The V and J ends lost 3 bases and 6 bases respectively, with 10 bases between them. In nucleotides, the CDR3 is TGCAGTGCTAGTTATGGAGCGGATACGCAGTATTTT. Its protein product is CSASYGADTQYF.

The V gene is TRBV4-2, the J gene TRBJ2-4; TRBD2 matches at 9 bases. The CDR3 runs 17 residues. The V gene end was trimmed by 4 bases and the J gene end by 1 base; junction bases not matched to a gene: 8. Germline V gene lookup returns CDR1 LGHNA and CDR2 YNFKEQ. CDR3 sequence: CASSRDSGSVAKNIQYF. The CDR3 DNA is TGTGCCAGCAGCCGAGATAGCGGGAGTGTGGCCAAAAACATTCAGTACTTC.

CDR3 sequence: CASSELLVVSSYNSPLHF. CDR3 nucleotides: TGTGCCAGCAGTGAATTACTGGTTGTCAGCTCCTATAATTCACCCCTCCACTTT. This chain joins TRBV25-1 and TRBJ1-6; the D is unclear. Germline V lookup: CDR1 MGHDK, CDR2 SYGVNS. The CDR3 sequence is 18 residues long. V lost 1 base to trimming and J lost 0 bases, with 13 bases between them.

This clonotype has just one count. The V and J genes are TRBV28 and TRBJ2-5, with 7 bases fitting TRBD1. V shed 7 bases and J 3 bases; nucleotides not matched to a gene: 8. The CDR3 sequence is 14 residues long. Germline assignment: CDR1 MDHEN and CDR2 SYDVKM. DNA of the CDR3: TGTGCCAGCACGGGACAGCCGTTTGAAGAGACCCAGTACTTC. This encodes CASTGQPFEETQYF.

This clonotype was detected a few times. This chain links TRBV6-6 with TRBJ2-7, with D perhaps TRBD1 or TRBD2 (6 bases each). Trimming took 2 bases from V and 2 from J, leaving 10 bases between them. CDR1 is MNHNY, CDR2 SVGAGI, per germline (reference sequence). CDR3 length equals 14 residues. The DNA of the CDR3 is TGTGCCAGCAGTTACGGGGGGCTACCCTACGAGCAGTACTTC. Translated: CASSYGGLPYEQYF.

The chain links TRBV5-1 to TRBJ1-1; maybe TRBD1 (6 bases). CDR3 length equals 15 residues. Germline CDR1 SGHRS, CDR2 YFSETQ. Trimming pared 4 bases from V and 5 bases from J, leaving 18 bases between. As DNA, the CDR3 is TGCGCCAGCAGCGCGCTGACAGGAAAGAAAACTGAAGCTTTCTTT. This gives the protein CASSALTGKKTEAFF.

This chain connects TRBV4-1 to TRBJ1-1; 9 bases line up with TRBD1. The CDR3 runs 14 residues. Germline V lookup: CDR1 MGHRA, CDR2 YSYEKL. Unmatched junction bases numbered 4, after V lost 3 bases and J lost 5 bases. The CDR3 loop reads CASSQVTGGTEAFF. In DNA, the CDR3 is TGCGCCAGCAGCCAGGTGACAGGGGGAACTGAAGCTTTCTTT.

This clonotype was seen at least ten times. This chain links TRBV11-2 with TRBJ1-4; TRBD1 aligns across 7 bases. Germline assignment: CDR1 SGHAT and CDR2 FQNNGV. V shed 4 bases and J 5 bases; nucleotides not matched to a gene: 7. CDR3 size: 15 residues. The CDR3 region is CASSYTGTVNEKLFF. The CDR3 DNA reads TGTGCCAGCAGCTATACGGGGACAGTAAATGAAAAACTGTTTTTT.

The chain combines TRBV15 with TRBJ2-1; a possible D gene is TRBD1 (5 bases). The CDR3 covers 15 residues. Germline V CDR1 and CDR2: LNHNV, YYDKDF (reference sequence). Trimming shortened V by 0 bases and J by 8 bases, and 14 bases separated the two germline ends. For the CDR3, the DNA is TGTGCCACCAGCAGAGATAAGGGGCTAGTTGATGAGCAGTTCTTC. Translated, it gives CATSRDKGLVDEQFF.

The chain is built from TRBV4-1 and TRBJ1-1; 7 nucleotides agree with TRBD1. The germline CDR1 and CDR2 sequences are MGHRA and YSYEKL. Losses at the gene ends were 3 bases for V and 1 base for J; bases not matched to a gene: 8. The CDR3 runs 16 residues. The chain's CDR3 is CASSHQQGWGNTEAFF. The DNA for the CDR3 is TGCGCCAGCAGCCACCAACAGGGGTGGGGGAACACTGAAGCTTTCTTT.

This clonotype showed up just a few times. The V and J genes are TRBV12-3 or TRBV12-4 and TRBJ2-7; no firm D call. CDR3 length equals 11 residues. V gave up 4 bases and J gave up 6 bases, with 7 bases separating them. The CDR3 region is CASSYYSEQYF. The CDR3 coding sequence is TGTGCCAGCAGTTATTACTCCGAGCAGTACTTC.

V gene TRBV28 combines with J gene TRBJ2-7; 10 bases match TRBD1. CDR1 is MDHEN, CDR2 SYDVKM, per germline. The CDR3 covers 17 residues. V dropped 3 bases and J dropped 2; count of bases not matched to a gene: 10. Here the CDR3 DNA reads TGTGCCAGCAGTTTGCGGGGGAACGGACAGGGGGCCTACGAGCAGTACTTC. It encodes CASSLRGNGQGAYEQYF.

The sample holds a few counts of this clonotype. Here the CDR3 reads CASSPSSGLAGAPRDTQYF. DNA of the CDR3: TGTGCCAGCAGCCCTAGTTCGGGCCTAGCGGGGGCCCCGCGGGATACGCAGTATTTT. The chain joins TRBV13 to TRBJ2-3, with TRBD2 matching 10 bases. The germline CDR1 and CDR2 sequences are PRHDT and FYEKMQ (reference sequence). The CDR3 is 19 residues long. Trimming cost V 5 bases and J 6 bases; bases outside gene matches: 20.

This clonotype has a count of ten or more. This rearrangement joins TRBV7-8 to TRBJ2-3, with 11 bases lining up with TRBD2. Looked up from germline, CDR1 is SGHVS and CDR2 is FQNEAQ. There are 17 residues in the CDR3. The V gene end was trimmed by 4 bases and the J gene end by 5 bases; junction bases not matched to a gene: 11. The CDR3 loop reads CASSSFHLAGGLDTQYF. For the CDR3, the DNA is TGTGCCAGCAGCTCCTTTCACTTAGCGGGAGGGCTAGATACGCAGTATTTT.

The genes are TRBV3-1 and TRBJ2-7, with 7 bases identical to TRBD1. Trimming took 3 bases from V and 5 from J; bases not matched to a gene: 7. The CDR3 runs to 14 residues. Germline values: CDR1 LGHDT, CDR2 YNNKEL (reference sequence). This CDR3 is CASSHGTVRNEQYF. CDR3 in DNA: TGTGCCAGCAGCCACGGGACAGTCCGCAACGAGCAGTACTTC.

This chain uses TRBV20-1 with TRBJ1-2, with D unclear. This CDR3 comprises 10 residues. V gave up 6 bases and J gave up 8 bases, with 10 bases separating them. The germline V gene encodes CDR1 DFQATT and CDR2 SNEGSKA (reference sequence). The chain's CDR3 is CSAYTRGYTF. The CDR3 coding sequence is TGCAGTGCCTATACCCGGGGCTACACCTTC.

There are a few counts of this clonotype. The chain joins TRBV4-1 to TRBJ1-1, with unresolved D. V was cut by 1 base and J by 4 bases, with 10 bases left in between. This CDR3 comprises 14 residues. Germline CDR1 reads MGHRA; CDR2 reads YSYEKL. DNA of the CDR3: TGCGCCAGCAGCCAAGCCGCCAGTACCACTGAAGCTTTCTTT. Translation gives CASSQAASTTEAFF.

This chain joins TRBV5-6 and TRBJ1-2; D uncertain. V lost 6 bases and J 2 bases, leaving 11 bases between the germline ends. This CDR3 region has 13 residues. CDR1 is SGHDT and CDR2 is YYEEEE in the germline V gene. The CDR3 bases are TGTGCCAGCACCCCGGGCGTAAACTATGGCTACACCTTC. The encoded protein is CASTPGVNYGYTF.

This clonotype was counted between two and nine times. The V gene is TRBV3-1, the J gene TRBJ2-7; D might be TRBD2 (7 bases). The CDR3 is 16 amino acids. V was trimmed by 0 bases and J by 5 bases, leaving 17 bases between them. Germline CDR1 and CDR2: LGHDT and YNNKEL (reference sequence). This CDR3 is CASSQDWGGAWNEQYF. The CDR3 DNA reads TGTGCCAGCAGCCAAGATTGGGGGGGCGCTTGGAACGAGCAGTACTTC.